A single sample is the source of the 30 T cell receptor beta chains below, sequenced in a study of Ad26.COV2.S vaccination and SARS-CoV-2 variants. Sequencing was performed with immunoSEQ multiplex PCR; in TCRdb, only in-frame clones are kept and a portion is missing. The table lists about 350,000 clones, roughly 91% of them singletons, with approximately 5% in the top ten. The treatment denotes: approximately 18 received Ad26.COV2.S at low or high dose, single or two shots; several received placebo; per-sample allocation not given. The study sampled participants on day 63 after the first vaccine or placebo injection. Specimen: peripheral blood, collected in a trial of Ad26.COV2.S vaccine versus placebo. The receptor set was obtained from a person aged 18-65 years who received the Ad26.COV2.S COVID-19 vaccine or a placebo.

CDR3 DNA: TGTGCCAGCAGTAGCAGGGAGGGCCATCAGCCCCAGCATTTT. It codes for CASSSREGHQPQHF. The chain carries TRBV27 and TRBJ1-5; D possibly corresponds to TRBD1 (5 bases). V shed 5 bases and J shed 5 bases, with 13 bases lying between them. Germline loops: CDR1 MNHEY, CDR2 SMNVEV (reference sequence). The CDR3 spans 14 residues.

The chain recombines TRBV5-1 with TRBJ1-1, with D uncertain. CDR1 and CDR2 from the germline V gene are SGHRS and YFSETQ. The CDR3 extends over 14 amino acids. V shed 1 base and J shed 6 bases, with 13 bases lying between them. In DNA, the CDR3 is TGCGCCAGCAGCTTGACTGGCGGCCTGCCTGAAGCTTTCTTT. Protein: CASSLTGGLPEAFF.

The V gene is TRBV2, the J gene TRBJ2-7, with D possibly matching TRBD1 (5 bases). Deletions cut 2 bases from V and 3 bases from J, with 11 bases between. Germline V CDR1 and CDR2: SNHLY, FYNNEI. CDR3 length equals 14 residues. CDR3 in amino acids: CASSESRVGYEQYF. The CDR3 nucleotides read TGTGCCAGCAGTGAATCCAGGGTCGGCTACGAGCAGTACTTC.

The CDR3 sequence is CASSQSGGQRNQPQHF. The CDR3 bases are TGCGCCAGCAGCCAGTCCGGAGGACAGAGAAATCAGCCCCAGCATTTT. The V and J genes are TRBV4-1 and TRBJ1-5; D is perhaps TRBD1 (6 bases). Germline V lookup: CDR1 MGHRA, CDR2 YSYEKL. The CDR3 has 16 residues. Trimming shortened V by 3 bases and J by 4 bases, and 16 bases separated the two germline ends.

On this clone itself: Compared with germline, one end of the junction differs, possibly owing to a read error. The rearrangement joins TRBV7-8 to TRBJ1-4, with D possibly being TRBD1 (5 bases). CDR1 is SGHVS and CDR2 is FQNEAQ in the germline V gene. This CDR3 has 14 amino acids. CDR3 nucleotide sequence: TGTGCCAGCACCTTAGCGGGGGGAGGAGGAAAACTGTTTTTT. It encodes CASTLAGGGGKLFF. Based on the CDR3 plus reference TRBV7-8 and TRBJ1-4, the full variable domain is GAGVSQSPRYKVAKRGQDVALRCDPISGHVSLFWYQQALGQGPEFLTYFQNEAQLDKSGLPSDRFFAERPEGSVSTLKIQRTQQEDSAVYLCASTLAGGGGKLFFGSGTQLSVL.

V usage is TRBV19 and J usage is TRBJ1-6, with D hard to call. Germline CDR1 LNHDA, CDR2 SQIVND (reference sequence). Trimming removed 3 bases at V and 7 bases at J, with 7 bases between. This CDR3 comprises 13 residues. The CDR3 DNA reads TGTGCCAGTAGTATCCGGCAGAATTCACCCCTCCACTTT. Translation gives CASSIRQNSPLHF.

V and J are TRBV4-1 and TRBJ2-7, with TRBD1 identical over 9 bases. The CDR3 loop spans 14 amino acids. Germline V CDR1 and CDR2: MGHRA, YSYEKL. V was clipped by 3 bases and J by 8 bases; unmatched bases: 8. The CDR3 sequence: CASSQPGQGVQQYF. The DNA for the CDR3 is TGCGCCAGCAGCCAGCCGGGACAGGGTGTTCAGCAGTACTTC.

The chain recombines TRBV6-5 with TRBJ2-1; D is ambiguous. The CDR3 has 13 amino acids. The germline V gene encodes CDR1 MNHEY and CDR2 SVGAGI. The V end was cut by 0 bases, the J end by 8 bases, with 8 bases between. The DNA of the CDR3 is TGTGCCAGCAGTTACTCGAGGAGCGATGAGCAGTTCTTC. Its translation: CASSYSRSDEQFF.

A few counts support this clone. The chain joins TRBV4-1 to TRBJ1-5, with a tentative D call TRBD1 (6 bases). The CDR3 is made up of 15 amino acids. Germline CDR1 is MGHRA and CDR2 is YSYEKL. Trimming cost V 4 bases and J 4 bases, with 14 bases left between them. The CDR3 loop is CASSPQGLDNQPQHF. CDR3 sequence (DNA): TGCGCCAGCAGCCCTCAGGGGCTAGATAATCAGCCCCAGCATTTT.

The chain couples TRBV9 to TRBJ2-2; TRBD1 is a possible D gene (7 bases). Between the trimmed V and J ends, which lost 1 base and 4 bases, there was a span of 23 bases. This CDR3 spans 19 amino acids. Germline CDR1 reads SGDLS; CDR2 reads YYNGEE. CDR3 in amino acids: CASSVQGQISGLGTGELFF. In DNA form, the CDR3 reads TGTGCCAGCAGCGTACAGGGACAGATTAGCGGCCTCGGCACCGGGGAGCTGTTTTTT.

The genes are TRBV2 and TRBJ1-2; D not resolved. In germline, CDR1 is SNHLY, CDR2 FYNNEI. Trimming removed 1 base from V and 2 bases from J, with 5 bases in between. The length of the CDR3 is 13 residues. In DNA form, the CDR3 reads TGTGCCAGCAGTGAAGAACAGAACTATGGCTACACCTTC. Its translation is CASSEEQNYGYTF.

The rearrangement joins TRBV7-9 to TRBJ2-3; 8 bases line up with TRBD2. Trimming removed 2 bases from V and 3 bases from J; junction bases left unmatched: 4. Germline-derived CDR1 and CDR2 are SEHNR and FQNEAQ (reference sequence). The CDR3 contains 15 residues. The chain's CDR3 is CASSLYGRETDTQYF. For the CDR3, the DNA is TGTGCCAGCAGCTTATACGGGAGGGAGACAGATACGCAGTATTTT.

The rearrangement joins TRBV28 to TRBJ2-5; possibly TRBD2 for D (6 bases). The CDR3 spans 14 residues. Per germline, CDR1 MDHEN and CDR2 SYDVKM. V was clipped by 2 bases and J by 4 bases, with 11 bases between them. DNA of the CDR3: TGTGCCAGCAGTTTAAGGAGGGCCTCAGAGACCCAGTACTTC. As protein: CASSLRRASETQYF.

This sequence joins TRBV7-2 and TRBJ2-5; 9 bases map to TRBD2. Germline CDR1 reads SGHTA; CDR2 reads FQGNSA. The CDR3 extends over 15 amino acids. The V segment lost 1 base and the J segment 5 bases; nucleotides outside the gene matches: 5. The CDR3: CASSLGGSGRETQYF. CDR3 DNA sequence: TGTGCCAGCAGCTTAGGGGGAAGCGGGAGGGAGACCCAGTACTTC.

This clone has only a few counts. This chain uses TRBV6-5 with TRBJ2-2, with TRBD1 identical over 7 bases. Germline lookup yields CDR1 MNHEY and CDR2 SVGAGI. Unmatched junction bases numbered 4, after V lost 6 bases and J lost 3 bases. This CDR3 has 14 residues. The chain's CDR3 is CASRTGIDTGELFF. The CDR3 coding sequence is TGTGCCAGCAGGACAGGGATTGACACCGGGGAGCTGTTTTTT.

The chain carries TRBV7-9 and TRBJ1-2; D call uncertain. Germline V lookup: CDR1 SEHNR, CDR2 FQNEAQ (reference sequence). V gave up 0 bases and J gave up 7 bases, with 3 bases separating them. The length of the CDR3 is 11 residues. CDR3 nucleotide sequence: TGTGCCAGCAGCTTAGCGACTGGCTACACCTTC. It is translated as CASSLATGYTF.

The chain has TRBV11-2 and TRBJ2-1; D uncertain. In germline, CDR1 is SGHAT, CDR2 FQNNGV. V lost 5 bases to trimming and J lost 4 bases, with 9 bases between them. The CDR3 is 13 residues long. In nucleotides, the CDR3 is TGTGCCAGCAGCCCGAGTAGGTACAATGAGCAGTTCTTC. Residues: CASSPSRYNEQFF.

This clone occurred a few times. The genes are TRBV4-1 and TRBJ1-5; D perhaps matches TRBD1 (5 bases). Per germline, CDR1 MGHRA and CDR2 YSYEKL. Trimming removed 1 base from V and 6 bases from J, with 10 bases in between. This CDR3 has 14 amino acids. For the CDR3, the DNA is TGCGCCAGCAGCCAAGTTGGGAGGGGTCAGCCCCAGCATTTT. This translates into CASSQVGRGQPQHF.

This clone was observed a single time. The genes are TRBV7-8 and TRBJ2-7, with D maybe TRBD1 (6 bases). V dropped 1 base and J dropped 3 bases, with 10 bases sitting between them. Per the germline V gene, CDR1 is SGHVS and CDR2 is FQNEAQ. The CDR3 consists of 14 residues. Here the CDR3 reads CASSLVGQNYEQYF. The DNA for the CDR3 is TGTGCCAGCAGCTTAGTGGGACAAAACTACGAGCAGTACTTC.

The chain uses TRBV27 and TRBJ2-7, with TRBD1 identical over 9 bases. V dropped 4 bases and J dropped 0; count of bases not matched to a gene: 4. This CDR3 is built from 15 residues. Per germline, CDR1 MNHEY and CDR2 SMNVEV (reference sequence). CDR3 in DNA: TGTGCCAGCAGTTCCGGACAGGGGTTCTCCTACGAGCAGTACTTC. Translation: CASSSGQGFSYEQYF.

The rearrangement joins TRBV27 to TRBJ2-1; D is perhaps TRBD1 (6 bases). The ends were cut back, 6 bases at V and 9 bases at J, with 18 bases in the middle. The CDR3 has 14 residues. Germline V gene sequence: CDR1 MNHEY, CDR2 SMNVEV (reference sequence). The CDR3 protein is CASSYSAGAGEQFF. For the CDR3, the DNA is TGTGCCAGCAGCTACTCGGCAGGGGCGGGTGAGCAGTTCTTC.

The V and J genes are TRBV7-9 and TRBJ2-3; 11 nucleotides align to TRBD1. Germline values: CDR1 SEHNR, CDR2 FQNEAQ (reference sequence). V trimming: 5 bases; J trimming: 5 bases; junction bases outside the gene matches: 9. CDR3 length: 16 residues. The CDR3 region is CASSIGDRGSGDTQYF. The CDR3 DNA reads TGTGCCAGCAGCATCGGGGACAGGGGGTCAGGAGATACGCAGTATTTT.

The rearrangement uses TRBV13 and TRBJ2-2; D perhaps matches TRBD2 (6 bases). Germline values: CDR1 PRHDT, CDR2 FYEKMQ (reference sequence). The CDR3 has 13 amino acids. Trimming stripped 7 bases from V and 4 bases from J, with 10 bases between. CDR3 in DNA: TGTGCCAGCACGGGGGACTCCACCGGGGAGCTGTTTTTT. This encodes CASTGDSTGELFF.

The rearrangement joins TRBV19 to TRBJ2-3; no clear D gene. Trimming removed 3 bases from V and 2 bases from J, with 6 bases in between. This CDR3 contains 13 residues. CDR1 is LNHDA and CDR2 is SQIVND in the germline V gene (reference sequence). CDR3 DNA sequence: TGTGCCAGTAGTATGTGGACCACAGATACGCAGTATTTT. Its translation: CASSMWTTDTQYF.

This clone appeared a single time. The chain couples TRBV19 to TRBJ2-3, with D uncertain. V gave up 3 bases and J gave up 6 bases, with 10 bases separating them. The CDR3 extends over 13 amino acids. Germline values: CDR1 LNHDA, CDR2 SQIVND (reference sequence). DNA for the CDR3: TGTGCCAGTAGTATTGGCTTCACGGATACGCAGTATTTT. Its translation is CASSIGFTDTQYF.

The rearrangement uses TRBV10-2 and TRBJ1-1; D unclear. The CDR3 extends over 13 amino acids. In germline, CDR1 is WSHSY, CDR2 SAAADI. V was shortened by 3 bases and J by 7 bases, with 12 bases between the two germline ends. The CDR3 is CASSDQQRFEAFF. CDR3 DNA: TGCGCCAGCAGTGATCAACAGAGATTTGAAGCTTTCTTT.

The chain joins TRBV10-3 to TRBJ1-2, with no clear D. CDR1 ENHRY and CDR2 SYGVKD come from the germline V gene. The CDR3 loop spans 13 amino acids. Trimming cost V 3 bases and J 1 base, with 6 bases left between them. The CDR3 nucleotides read TGTGCCATCAGTGATCGGGGTAACTATGGCTACACCTTC. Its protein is CAISDRGNYGYTF.

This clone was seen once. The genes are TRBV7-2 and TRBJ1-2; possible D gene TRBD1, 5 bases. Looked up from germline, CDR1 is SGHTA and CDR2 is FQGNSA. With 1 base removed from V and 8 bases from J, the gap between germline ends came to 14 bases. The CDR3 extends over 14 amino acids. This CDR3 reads CASSLGGSSRGYTF. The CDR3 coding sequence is TGTGCCAGCAGCTTAGGGGGCAGTTCGCGGGGCTACACCTTC.

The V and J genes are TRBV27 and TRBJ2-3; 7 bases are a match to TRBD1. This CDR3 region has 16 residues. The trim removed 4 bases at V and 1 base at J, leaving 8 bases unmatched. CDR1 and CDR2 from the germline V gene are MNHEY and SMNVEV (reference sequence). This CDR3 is CASSSNRGWGTDTQYF. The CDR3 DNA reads TGTGCCAGCAGTTCCAACAGGGGATGGGGCACAGATACGCAGTATTTT.

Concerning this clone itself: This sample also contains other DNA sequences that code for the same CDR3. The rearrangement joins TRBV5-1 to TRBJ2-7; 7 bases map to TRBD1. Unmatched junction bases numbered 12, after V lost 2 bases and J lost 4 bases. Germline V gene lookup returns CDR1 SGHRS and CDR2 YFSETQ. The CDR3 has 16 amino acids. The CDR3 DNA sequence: TGCGCCAGCAGCTTAGGCCCCGGGACAGATTCATACGAGCAGTACTTC. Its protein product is CASSLGPGTDSYEQYF. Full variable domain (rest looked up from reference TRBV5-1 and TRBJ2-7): KAGVTQTPRYLIKTRGQQVTLSCSPISGHRSVSWYQQTPGQGLQFLFEYFSETQRNKGNFPGRFSGRQFSNSRSEMNVSTLELGDSALYLCASSLGPGTDSYEQYFGPGTRLTVT.